Shown below are 22 T cell receptor beta chains from a single sample sequenced in a study of T-cell memory formation after mild COVID-19. TCRdb passed the 5' RACE reads through MiXCR, listing each CDR3 protein once. The sample holds approximately 570,000 distinct CDR3 sequences, under 20% seen once. Material for sequencing was PBMCs or a T cell subset sorted from them (not recorded which). These receptors all come from an adult woman who had mild COVID-19 (a few samples of this study predate the infection). Cell type and time point are not known.

This clonotype was observed a handful of times. This sequence joins TRBV11-2 and TRBJ1-1; TRBD1 agrees at 8 bases. This CDR3 contains 17 residues. V gave up 1 base and J gave up 2 bases; unmatched junction bases: 9. The germline V gene has CDR1 SGHAT and CDR2 FQNNGV. The CDR3 nucleotides are TGTGCCAGCAGCTTAGGAATTCAACAGGGGGAAAACACTGAAGCTTTCTTT. Protein sequence: CASSLGIQQGENTEAFF.

This chain connects TRBV5-1 to TRBJ2-3; 7 nucleotides agree with TRBD1. J was trimmed by 1 base and V by 3 bases; bases with no gene match: 8. The CDR3 is 16 amino acids. CDR1 SGHRS and CDR2 YFSETQ come from the germline V gene. The CDR3 sequence: CASSSAQGSGTDTQYF. DNA for the CDR3: TGCGCCAGCAGCTCGGCACAGGGGTCAGGCACAGATACGCAGTATTTT.

This clonotype was observed a handful of times. The chain joins TRBV6-2 or TRBV6-3 to TRBJ1-2; perhaps TRBD1 as D (5 bases). Germline CDR1 reads MNHEY; CDR2 reads SVGEGT. This CDR3 has 13 residues. V shed 2 bases and J shed 4 bases, with 8 bases lying between them. For the CDR3, the DNA is TGTGCCAGCAGTTACCTGGGGACCTATGGCTACACCTTC. The encoded protein is CASSYLGTYGYTF.

The chain couples TRBV7-2 to TRBJ1-6; D ambiguous. The CDR3 sequence is 15 residues long. CDR1 and CDR2 (germline): SGHTA, FQGNSA. V was cut by 2 bases and J by 6 bases, with 11 bases left in between. CDR3 loop: CASSLRVQFNSPLHF. The CDR3 bases are TGTGCCAGCAGCTTAAGGGTACAGTTTAATTCACCCCTCCACTTT.

This clonotype came up a few times. V usage is TRBV5-1 and J usage is TRBJ1-2; the D gene is possibly TRBD1 (6 bases). Germline-derived CDR1 and CDR2 are SGHRS and YFSETQ. V lost 2 bases to trimming and J lost 2 bases, with 19 bases between them. The CDR3 has 17 amino acids. CDR3 sequence (DNA): TGCGCCAGCAGCTTAAGTGAATCCGGTGGGGGCAACTATGGCTACACCTTC. It encodes CASSLSESGGGNYGYTF. The whole variable domain, filled in from reference TRBV5-1 and TRBJ1-2, reads KAGVTQTPRYLIKTRGQQVTLSCSPISGHRSVSWYQQTPGQGLQFLFEYFSETQRNKGNFPGRFSGRQFSNSRSEMNVSTLELGDSALYLCASSLSESGGGNYGYTFGSGTRLTVV.

This clonotype has a handful of counts. The gene calls are TRBV12-3 or TRBV12-4 and TRBJ1-5; perhaps TRBD1 as D (5 bases). V was pared by 3 bases and J by 6 bases, with 15 bases between. The CDR3 runs 15 residues. DNA for the CDR3: TGTGCCAGCAGTTTGAGGGGAAATGGTCGTCAGCCCCAGCATTTT. It yields the protein CASSLRGNGRQPQHF.

This clonotype has just a few counts. CDR3 protein: CASSGPLGTSGETQYF. In DNA, the CDR3 is TGTGCCAGCAGCGGTCCACTCGGGACTAGTGGAGAGACCCAGTACTTC. V gene TRBV9 combines with J gene TRBJ2-5; 8 nucleotides line up with TRBD2. Trimming removed 3 bases from V and 4 bases from J; junction bases left unmatched: 11. CDR1 is SGDLS, CDR2 YYNGEE, per germline. The CDR3 length is 16 residues.

The rearrangement joins TRBV30 to TRBJ2-5, with D perhaps matching TRBD2 (6 bases). V was cut by 5 bases and J by 4 bases, with 14 bases left in between. The CDR3 spans 13 residues. CDR1 and CDR2 from the germline V gene are GTSNPN and SVGIG (reference sequence). Here the CDR3 reads CAWDQGLRETQYF. CDR3 in DNA: TGTGCCTGGGATCAGGGACTGAGAGAGACCCAGTACTTC.

The table lists this clonotype with a few counts. The CDR3 DNA sequence: TGCGCCAGCAGCCACTCCACTACGAACACCGGGGAGCTGTTTTTT. Translation: CASSHSTTNTGELFF. V is TRBV4-3 and J is TRBJ2-2; the D is unclear. Germline V CDR1 and CDR2: LGHNA, YSLEER. The germline V and J ends were trimmed by 3 bases and 0 bases, with 8 bases remaining between them. CDR3 length: 15 residues.

Only a few counts were recorded for this clonotype. The chain employs TRBV7-9 and TRBJ1-1, with D maybe TRBD1 (5 bases). The CDR3 covers 15 residues. Trimming took 3 bases from V and 1 from J, leaving 12 bases between them. Germline CDR1 and CDR2: SEHNR and FQNEAQ (reference sequence). The CDR3 DNA sequence: TGTGCCAGCAGCTTCGTGCCCGGACAGAACACTGAAGCTTTCTTT. Its translation: CASSFVPGQNTEAFF.

The chain joins TRBV7-9 to TRBJ2-2, with TRBD1 as a possible D gene (5 bases). Germline assignment: CDR1 SEHNR and CDR2 FQNEAQ (reference sequence). The CDR3 loop spans 14 amino acids. V was cut by 5 bases and J by 2 bases, with 9 bases left in between. In nucleotides, the CDR3 is TGTGCCAGCAGCGCAGACAGCAACACCGGGGAGCTGTTTTTT. This encodes CASSADSNTGELFF. Looking up the rest from reference TRBV7-9 and TRBJ2-2 gives the full variable domain: DTGVSQNPRHKITKRGQNVTFRCDPISEHNRLYWYRQTLGQGPEFLTYFQNEAQLEKSRLLSDRFSAERPKGSFSTLEIQRTEQGDSAMYLCASSADSNTGELFFGEGSRLTVL.

The chain recombines TRBV3-1 with TRBJ2-5; 14 bases map to TRBD2. V was pared by 4 bases and J by 1 base, with 5 bases of the junction left unmatched. CDR1 is LGHDT and CDR2 is YNNKEL in the germline V gene (reference sequence). The CDR3 covers 17 residues. The CDR3 bases are TGTGCCAGCAGCCCAAAGACTAGCGGGAGGGCCCAAGAGACCCAGTACTTC. Its translation: CASSPKTSGRAQETQYF.

This clonotype was seen a few times. The J gene is TRBJ2-5, the V gene TRBV7-9; 7 nucleotides align to TRBD2. This CDR3 contains 14 residues. V was clipped by 4 bases and J by 5 bases; unmatched bases: 7. CDR1 SEHNR and CDR2 FQNEAQ come from the germline V gene (reference sequence). In DNA, the CDR3 is TGTGCCAGCAGCTCCACTAGCGAGGGGGAGACCCAGTACTTC. Residues: CASSSTSEGETQYF.

The CDR3 here is CAWKRTVYGYTF. The CDR3 bases are TGTGCCTGGAAGCGGACAGTCTATGGCTACACCTTC. V gene TRBV30 combines with J gene TRBJ1-2, with D perhaps TRBD1 (6 bases). Trimming took off 4 bases at V and 4 bases at J, with 10 bases between the two ends. Germline V gene data show CDR1 as GTSNPN and CDR2 as SVGIG (reference sequence). The CDR3 length is 12 residues.

In DNA, the CDR3 is TGTGCCAGCAGCTCCGGACTTGGAGAGACCCAGTACTTC. This codes for CASSSGLGETQYF. V is TRBV11-2 and J is TRBJ2-5, with a tentative D call TRBD2 (5 bases). In germline, CDR1 is SGHAT, CDR2 FQNNGV. The CDR3 loop spans 13 amino acids. Trimming shortened V by 4 bases and J by 4 bases, and 10 bases separated the two germline ends.

The rearrangement links TRBV7-9 to TRBJ1-3; D remains ambiguous. Trimming pared 10 bases from V and 2 bases from J, leaving 12 bases between. This CDR3 has 13 residues. The germline V gene has CDR1 SEHNR and CDR2 FQNEAQ (reference sequence). CDR3 residues: CAIPQPAGNTIYF. CDR3 coding DNA: TGTGCCATCCCGCAGCCCGCTGGAAACACCATATATTTT.

This clonotype was observed once. The V call is TRBV29-1, the J call TRBJ2-1; 11 bases fit TRBD2. After removal of 6 bases from V and 8 bases from J, the junction contained 6 bases not matched to a gene. CDR1 is SQVTM, CDR2 ANQGSEA, per germline. This CDR3 comprises 13 residues. CDR3 in amino acids: CSVTSGTGYEQFF. The CDR3 DNA is TGCAGCGTGACTAGCGGGACGGGGTATGAGCAGTTCTTC.

This clonotype was counted ten times or more. The V gene is TRBV27, the J gene TRBJ2-1; a possible D gene is TRBD2 (6 bases). The V gene's germline CDR1 is MNHEY and CDR2 SMNVEV (reference sequence). V was shortened by 3 bases and J by 6 bases, with 15 bases between the two germline ends. This CDR3 has 15 amino acids. The CDR3: CASSFLPLLANEQFF. The CDR3 region has the DNA TGTGCCAGCAGTTTCCTCCCCTTACTAGCCAATGAGCAGTTCTTC.

The rearrangement links TRBV20-1 to TRBJ2-6; D is uncertain. Germline CDR1 is DFQATT and CDR2 is SNEGSKA (reference sequence). The V gene lost 0 bases and the J gene lost 4 bases, with 16 bases spanning the gap. There are 17 residues in the CDR3. CDR3 region: CSARDMFAVRGANVLTF. The CDR3 nucleotides are TGCAGTGCTAGAGATATGTTCGCGGTGAGGGGGGCCAACGTCCTGACTTTC.

The chain carries TRBV15 and TRBJ2-4; 7 bases are shared with TRBD1. CDR1 is LNHNV, CDR2 YYDKDF, per germline (reference sequence). Germline trimming cut 0 bases from V and 0 bases from J; bases unmatched to any gene: 11. CDR3 length: 19 residues. CDR3 in DNA: TGTGCCACCAGCAGAGACGGAATAGAGGGGGCTTTAGCCAAAAACATTCAGTACTTC. Protein product: CATSRDGIEGALAKNIQYF.

This clonotype was counted a few times. CDR3 nucleotide sequence: TGTGCCAGCAGCTACGCAGGGGGTAATTCACCCCTCCACTTT. Translated: CASSYAGGNSPLHF. V gene TRBV7-9 combines with J gene TRBJ1-6; TRBD1 agrees at 7 bases. The CDR3 has 14 amino acids. Unmatched junction bases numbered 3, after V lost 4 bases and J lost 6 bases. The germline V gene encodes CDR1 SEHNR and CDR2 FQNEAQ (reference sequence).

This chain links TRBV29-1 with TRBJ2-1; no definite D call. Trimming took 4 bases from V and 3 from J, leaving 13 bases between them. Germline-derived CDR1 and CDR2 are SQVTM and ANQGSEA. The CDR3 extends over 14 amino acids. The DNA of the CDR3 is TGCAGCGTTGGCCGGGTCGGTTTCTACAATGAGCAGTTCTTC. Its translation: CSVGRVGFYNEQFF.